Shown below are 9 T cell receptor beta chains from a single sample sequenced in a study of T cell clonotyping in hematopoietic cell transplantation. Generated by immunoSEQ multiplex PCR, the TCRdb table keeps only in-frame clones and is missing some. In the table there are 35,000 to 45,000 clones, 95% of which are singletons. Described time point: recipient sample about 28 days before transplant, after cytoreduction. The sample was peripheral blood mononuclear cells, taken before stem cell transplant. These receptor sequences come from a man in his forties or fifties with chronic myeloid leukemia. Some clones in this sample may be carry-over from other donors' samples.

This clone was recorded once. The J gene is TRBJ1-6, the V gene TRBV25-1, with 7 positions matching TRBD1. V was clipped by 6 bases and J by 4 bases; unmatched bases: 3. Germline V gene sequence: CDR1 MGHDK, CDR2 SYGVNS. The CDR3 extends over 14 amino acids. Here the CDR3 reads CASSRGQYNSPLHF. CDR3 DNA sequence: TGTGCCAGCAGCCGGGGACAGTATAATTCACCCCTCCACTTT. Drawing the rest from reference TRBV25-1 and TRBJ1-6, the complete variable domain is EADIYQTPRYLVIGTGKKITLECSQTMGHDKMYWYQQDPGMELHLIHYSYGVNSTEKGDLSSESTVSRIRTEHFPLTLESARPSHTSQYLCASSRGQYNSPLHFGNGTRLTVT.

CDR3 sequence (DNA): TGTGCCAGCAGCTTCTTTACGGGTAGTGATGCTTTCTTT. Its translation: CASSFFTGSDAFF. The chain uses TRBV7-2 and TRBJ1-1; no definite D call. The CDR3 sequence is 13 residues long. In germline, CDR1 is SGHTA, CDR2 FQGNSA. The germline V and J ends were trimmed by 3 bases and 11 bases, with 16 bases remaining between them.

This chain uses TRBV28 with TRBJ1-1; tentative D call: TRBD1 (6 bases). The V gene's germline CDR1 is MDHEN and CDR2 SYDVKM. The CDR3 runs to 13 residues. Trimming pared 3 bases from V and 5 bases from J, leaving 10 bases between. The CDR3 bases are TGTGCCAGCAGTTTCCCTCAGGGGACTGAAGCTTTCTTT. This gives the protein CASSFPQGTEAFF.

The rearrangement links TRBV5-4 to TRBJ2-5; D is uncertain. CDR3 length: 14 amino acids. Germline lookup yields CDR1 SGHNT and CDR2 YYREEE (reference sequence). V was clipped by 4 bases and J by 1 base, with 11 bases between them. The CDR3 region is CASSAKAFQETQYF. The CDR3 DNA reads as TGTGCCAGCAGCGCCAAGGCGTTCCAAGAGACCCAGTACTTC. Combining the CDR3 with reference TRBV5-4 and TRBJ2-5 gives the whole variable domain ETGVTQSPTHLIKTRGQQVTLRCSSQSGHNTVSWYQQALGQGPQFIFQYYREEENGRGNFPPRFSGLQFPNYSSELNVNALELDDSALYLCASSAKAFQETQYFGPGTRLLVL.

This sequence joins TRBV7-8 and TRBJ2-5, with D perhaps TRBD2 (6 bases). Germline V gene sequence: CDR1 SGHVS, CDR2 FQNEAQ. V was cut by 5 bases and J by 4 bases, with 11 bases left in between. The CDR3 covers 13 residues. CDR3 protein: CASSLGGGETQYF. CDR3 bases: TGTGCCAGCAGCCTGGGGGGAGGAGAGACCCAGTACTTC.

The CDR3 spells CAWSTHRGSEKLFF. The DNA for the CDR3 is TGTGCCTGGAGTACCCACAGGGGGAGTGAAAAACTGTTTTTT. The genes are TRBV30 and TRBJ1-4, with TRBD1 matching over 8 bases. CDR3 length equals 14 residues. The germline V gene has CDR1 GTSNPN and CDR2 SVGIG (reference sequence). The V and J ends lost 2 bases and 7 bases, in that order; junction bases with no gene match: 6. Variable domain in full (rest from reference TRBV30 and TRBJ1-4): SQTIHQWPATLVQPVGSPLSLECTVEGTSNPNLYWYRQAAGRGLQLLFYSVGIGQISSEVPQNLSASRPQDRQFILSSKKLLLSDSGFYLCAWSTHRGSEKLFFGSGTQLSVL.

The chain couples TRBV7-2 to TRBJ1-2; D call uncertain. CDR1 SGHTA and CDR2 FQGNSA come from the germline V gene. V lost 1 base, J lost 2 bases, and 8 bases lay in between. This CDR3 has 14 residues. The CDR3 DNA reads TGTGCCAGCAGCTTAGGGGAGCTGAACTATGGCTACACCTTC. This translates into CASSLGELNYGYTF.

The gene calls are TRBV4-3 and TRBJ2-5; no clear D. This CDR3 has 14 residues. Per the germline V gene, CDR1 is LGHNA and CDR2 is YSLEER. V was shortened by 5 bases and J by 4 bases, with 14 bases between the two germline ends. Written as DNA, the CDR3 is TGCGCCAGCAGCATATCCGGGTCCTTAGAGACCCAGTACTTC. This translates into CASSISGSLETQYF.

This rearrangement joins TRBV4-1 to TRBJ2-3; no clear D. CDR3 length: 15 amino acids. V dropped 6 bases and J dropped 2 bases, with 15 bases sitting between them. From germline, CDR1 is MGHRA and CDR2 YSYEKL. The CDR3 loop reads CASSRVTRFTDTQYF. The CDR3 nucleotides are TGCGCCAGCAGTAGGGTGACAAGATTCACAGATACGCAGTATTTT.